This TCR beta chain was profiled in a study of cytomegalovirus exposure and HLA in healthy donors. Study-wide context: An analysis done earlier identified more than 90 million unique TCR beta sequences from about 179 million T cells.

The germline V and J ends were trimmed by 5 bases and 0 bases, with 13 bases remaining between them. CDR1 SEHNR and CDR2 FQNEAQ come from the germline V gene (reference sequence). The CDR3 is 15 residues long. With 60 Vbeta and 13 Jbeta primers, the PCR was carried out. TCRdb's table, derived via immunoSEQ multiplex PCR, lists solely in-frame clones and lacks some. The sample has 180,000 or so clones, more than 70% seen once. The chain employs TRBV7-9 and TRBJ1-1; D unresolved. Sequences were obtained from PBMCs. The sequence derives from a woman aged 40 to 50 in good health and CMV-seropositive. The CDR3 sequence: CASSATPDLNTEAFF. For the CDR3, the DNA is TGTGCCAGCAGCGCAACACCGGACTTGAACACTGAAGCTTTCTTT.